A single sample is the source of the 17 T cell receptor beta chains below, sequenced in a study of beta chain features in type 1 diabetes. General observations from the study: When Type 1 diabetes patients were examined, their TCRB CDR3s proved moderately but significantly shorter in all four CD4+ subsets.

What these receptors recognize is not known. Every isolated RNA sample was fully reverse transcribed, so sequencing captured expressed TCRB transcripts. TCRdb's table, derived via immunoSEQ multiplex PCR, lists solely in-frame clones and lacks some. This sample has 310,000 or so clones, with 9.3% found just once. Sequencing input: central memory CD4+ T cells from blood. These TCRs come from a man aged 25 to 40 with type 1 diabetes.

In this sample, this clone turned up a few times. The chain couples TRBV7-9 to TRBJ1-2; D is perhaps TRBD1 (5 bases). This CDR3 has 15 residues. Germline V gene lookup returns CDR1 SEHNR and CDR2 FQNEAQ (reference sequence). V lost 1 base and J lost 4, with 13 bases in between. The CDR3 loop reads CASSLGGQGGYGYTF. For the CDR3, the DNA is TGTGCCAGCAGCTTAGGAGGCCAGGGAGGCTATGGCTACACCTTC. Full variable domain (rest looked up from reference TRBV7-9 and TRBJ1-2): DTGVSQNPRHKITKRGQNVTFRCDPISEHNRLYWYRQTLGQGPEFLTYFQNEAQLEKSRLLSDRFSAERPKGSFSTLEIQRTEQGDSAMYLCASSLGGQGGYGYTFGSGTRLTVV.

The chain employs TRBV7-2 and TRBJ1-1; TRBD1 aligns across 8 bases. CDR3 length: 14 residues. The V gene end was trimmed by 3 bases and the J gene end by 5 bases; junction bases not matched to a gene: 5. Germline V gene sequence: CDR1 SGHTA, CDR2 FQGNSA. CDR3 loop: CASSFGQGETEAFF. The CDR3 bases are TGTGCCAGCAGCTTCGGACAGGGAGAAACTGAAGCTTTCTTT.

The chain carries TRBV7-2 and TRBJ2-3, with D perhaps TRBD1 (5 bases). Germline CDR1 SGHTA, CDR2 FQGNSA. Trimming stripped 1 base from V and 4 bases from J, with 6 bases between. This CDR3 comprises 13 residues. CDR3 sequence (DNA): TGTGCCAGCAGCTTAGAAGGGGCAGATACGCAGTATTTT. Its translation: CASSLEGADTQYF.

The table lists this clone with a few counts. J is TRBJ2-3 and V is TRBV6-5, with D possibly TRBD2 on 5 matching bases. The germline V and J ends were trimmed by 6 bases and 5 bases, with 18 bases remaining between them. CDR1 and CDR2 (germline): MNHEY, SVGAGI. This CDR3 comprises 15 residues. CDR3 sequence: CASSFSAGGGDTQYF. The CDR3 DNA is TGTGCCAGCAGCTTCTCTGCGGGCGGCGGAGATACGCAGTATTTT.

The chain links TRBV7-2 to TRBJ2-3; D ambiguous. V lost 2 bases, J lost 2 bases, and 8 bases lay in between. Germline V gives CDR1 SGHTA, CDR2 FQGNSA. This CDR3 has 14 amino acids. CDR3 residues: CASSLKPFTDTQYF. The CDR3 region has the DNA TGTGCCAGCAGCTTAAAACCCTTCACAGATACGCAGTATTTT.

The chain joins TRBV10-3 to TRBJ1-5, with a tentative D call TRBD1 (5 bases). Germline V CDR1 and CDR2: ENHRY, SYGVKD. The CDR3 extends over 13 amino acids. Trimming left V 6 bases short and J 4 bases short, with 10 bases between. The CDR3 region is CAIRGTENQPQHF. The CDR3, as DNA: TGTGCCATCAGGGGGACGGAAAATCAGCCCCAGCATTTT.

The CDR3 coding sequence is TGTGCCAGCAGTTGGACAGGGGGCAACACTGAAGCTTTCTTT. It yields the protein CASSWTGGNTEAFF. V is TRBV6-5 and J is TRBJ1-1; 11 bases align to TRBD1. Germline CDR1 reads MNHEY; CDR2 reads SVGAGI. This CDR3 spans 14 amino acids. V shed 4 bases, J shed 2 bases, and the junction held 0 bases outside the gene matches.

This chain joins TRBV30 and TRBJ1-4, with no clear D. Germline V CDR1 and CDR2: GTSNPN, SVGIG (reference sequence). V dropped 5 bases and J dropped 0 bases, with 19 bases sitting between them. This CDR3 has 17 residues. In nucleotides, the CDR3 is TGTGCCTGGTCTTGGGGTCTCAGTCCAGCAACTAATGAAAAACTGTTTTTT. Protein: CAWSWGLSPATNEKLFF.

V and J are TRBV18 and TRBJ2-7; 7 bases match TRBD1. The CDR3 has 14 residues. CDR1 is KGHSH and CDR2 is LQKENI in the germline V gene. V lost 6 bases to trimming and J lost 4 bases; unmatched junction nucleotides: 9. This CDR3 reads CASSRGQETYEQYF. The CDR3 nucleotides are TGTGCCAGCTCTCGCGGACAGGAGACTTACGAGCAGTACTTC.

This clone was observed a few times. This chain joins TRBV5-6 and TRBJ1-2, with TRBD1 matching over 8 bases. With V trimmed by 4 bases and J by 8 bases, 10 bases remained unmatched. The CDR3 is 14 residues long. Germline values: CDR1 SGHDT, CDR2 YYEEEE. The CDR3 loop reads CASSPPTGAEGYTF. For the CDR3, the DNA is TGTGCCAGCAGCCCGCCGACAGGGGCGGAGGGCTACACCTTC.

The rearrangement uses TRBV30 and TRBJ1-6; a weak D match, TRBD1 (6 bases). The CDR3 extends over 13 amino acids. Trimming pared 5 bases from V and 4 bases from J, leaving 9 bases between. Germline loops: CDR1 GTSNPN, CDR2 SVGIG (reference sequence). CDR3 nucleotide sequence: TGTGCCTGGGGACAGAGTTATAATTCACCCCTCCACTTT. This translates into CAWGQSYNSPLHF.

Details on this clone: Other DNA sequences within the sample encode an identical CDR3. The chain carries TRBV2 and TRBJ1-1; D perhaps matches TRBD1 (6 bases). Germline-derived CDR1 and CDR2 are SNHLY and FYNNEI. The CDR3 contains 13 residues. V was shortened by 5 bases and J by 1 base, with 8 bases between the two germline ends. The CDR3 nucleotides are TGTGCCAGCAGTTCACAGGGGAACACTGAAGCTTTCTTT. Translating it yields CASSSQGNTEAFF.

This clone has a handful of counts. Germline and junction disagree at one end, which may indicate a read error. Other DNA sequences in this specimen translate into the identical CDR3. The genes are TRBV14 and TRBJ1-1; D not resolved. The germline V gene has CDR1 SGHDN and CDR2 FVKESK. The CDR3 is made up of 13 amino acids. This CDR3 reads CASSQDSYTEAFF. The CDR3 DNA is TGTGCCAGTAGCCAAGATTCGTACACTGAAGCTTTCTTT.

The chain couples TRBV4-1 to TRBJ2-5, with 16 bases lining up with TRBD2. The CDR3 is made up of 18 amino acids. V lost 0 bases, J lost 4 bases, and 5 bases stayed unmatched. Per the germline V gene, CDR1 is MGHRA and CDR2 is YSYEKL. CDR3 nucleotide sequence: TGCGCCAGCAGCCAAGATGGGACTAGCGGGGGGGCATCAGAGACCCAGTACTTC. This sequence encodes CASSQDGTSGGASETQYF.

This clone was counted a few times. The rearrangement joins TRBV13 to TRBJ2-3; TRBD2 matches at 9 bases. The trim removed 3 bases at V and 2 bases at J, leaving 6 bases unmatched. Germline CDR1 reads PRHDT; CDR2 reads FYEKMQ (reference sequence). The CDR3 is 16 residues long. This chain's CDR3 is CASSFSGGHLTDTQYF. The CDR3 nucleotides read TGTGCCAGCAGCTTCAGCGGGGGGCACCTCACAGATACGCAGTATTTT.

The chain employs TRBV4-2 and TRBJ2-3; tentatively, D is TRBD2 (6 bases). This CDR3 has 16 residues. Germline CDR1 is LGHNA and CDR2 is YNFKEQ. The ends were cut back, 1 base at V and 2 bases at J, with 13 bases in the middle. CDR3 region: CASSQVFGGPTDTQYF. The CDR3 DNA is TGTGCCAGCAGCCAAGTCTTCGGGGGACCCACAGATACGCAGTATTTT.

The chain employs TRBV10-3 and TRBJ2-3, with TRBD1 as a possible D gene (5 bases). Germline lookup yields CDR1 ENHRY and CDR2 SYGVKD. V shed 5 bases and J shed 5 bases, with 14 bases lying between them. The CDR3 contains 14 residues. CDR3 sequence reads: CAISHGQGGDTQYF. The DNA of the CDR3 is TGTGCCATCAGTCATGGTCAGGGCGGAGATACGCAGTATTTT.